Following are 32 T cell receptor beta chains from one sample sequenced in a study of monozygotic twins with cystic fibrosis. TCRdb's table, derived via immunoSEQ multiplex PCR, lists solely in-frame clones and lacks some. The table shows 36,000 or so clones, with about 89% occurring only once. Sequencing was performed on blood. The receptors here all came from a boy aged 2 to 10 with cystic fibrosis.

This chain joins TRBV2 and TRBJ1-5; no definite D call. The germline CDR1 and CDR2 sequences are SNHLY and FYNNEI. V gave up 4 bases and J gave up 0 bases, with 7 bases separating them. CDR3 length equals 14 residues. The CDR3 DNA reads as TGTGCCAGCAGTGCGGCAAATAGCAATCAGCCCCAGCATTTT. This codes for CASSAANSNQPQHF.

The rearrangement links TRBV15 to TRBJ1-1; no clear D. Per the germline V gene, CDR1 is LNHNV and CDR2 is YYDKDF (reference sequence). The CDR3 spans 14 residues. V was cut by 5 bases and J by 2 bases, with 12 bases left in between. This CDR3 is CATSEPGANTEAFF. The CDR3 nucleotides read TGTGCCACCAGCGAGCCAGGCGCAAACACTGAAGCTTTCTTT.

The chain joins TRBV5-1 to TRBJ1-2; 9 bases match TRBD1. Per the germline V gene, CDR1 is SGHRS and CDR2 is YFSETQ. The CDR3 contains 13 residues. After removal of 5 bases from V and 4 bases from J, the junction contained 3 bases not matched to a gene. The CDR3 DNA follows: TGCGCCAGCAGAGCGGGACAGGGCTATGGCTACACCTTC. It specifies CASRAGQGYGYTF.

This chain uses TRBV4-2 with TRBJ2-3; no definite D call. The V gene lost 0 bases and the J gene lost 5 bases, with 18 bases spanning the gap. CDR3 length: 17 residues. The germline CDR1 and CDR2 sequences are LGHNA and YNFKEQ. CDR3 DNA: TGTGCCAGCAGCCAAGAAGGCTGGGATTTTGGCAGAGATACGCAGTATTTT. Encoded protein: CASSQEGWDFGRDTQYF.

The genes are TRBV7-2 and TRBJ2-1; D perhaps matches TRBD2 (7 bases). The V end lost 6 bases, the J end lost 9 bases, and 18 bases lay between the germline ends. CDR1 is SGHTA, CDR2 FQGNSA, per germline. This CDR3 has 14 residues. The CDR3 sequence: CASRMGGALVEQFF. The CDR3 coding sequence is TGTGCCAGCAGGATGGGGGGGGCTTTAGTTGAGCAGTTCTTC.

This chain uses TRBV7-3 with TRBJ2-2; 8 bases map to TRBD1. The CDR3 runs to 15 residues. Losses at the gene ends were 5 bases for V and 6 bases for J; bases not matched to a gene: 8. The germline gives CDR1 SGHTA, CDR2 FQGTGA. DNA of the CDR3: TGTGCCAGCAGCCTCGGGACAGGCTTGTCCGGGGAGCTGTTTTTT. This sequence encodes CASSLGTGLSGELFF.

The chain couples TRBV6-5 to TRBJ1-1; D not certain. V was clipped by 5 bases and J by 0 bases, with 10 bases between them. The length of the CDR3 is 14 residues. Germline values: CDR1 MNHEY, CDR2 SVGAGI. This CDR3 is CASSKPGLNTEAFF. DNA of the CDR3: TGTGCCAGCAGTAAGCCGGGCCTGAACACTGAAGCTTTCTTT.

The chain joins TRBV9 to TRBJ1-1; D possibly corresponds to TRBD1 (6 bases). Germline V gene sequence: CDR1 SGDLS, CDR2 YYNGEE. CDR3 size: 14 residues. Between the trimmed V and J ends, which lost 0 bases and 5 bases, there was a span of 11 bases. CDR3 region: CASSVGGGATEAFF. CDR3 nucleotide sequence: TGTGCCAGCAGCGTAGGTGGGGGCGCGACTGAAGCTTTCTTT. Filled out from reference TRBV9 and TRBJ1-1, the complete variable domain reads DSGVTQTPKHLITATGQRVTLRCSPRSGDLSVYWYQQSLDQGLQFLIQYYNGEERAKGNILERFSAQQFPDLHSELNLSSLELGDSALYFCASSVGGGATEAFFGQGTRLTVV.

This CDR3 is CASSDQGGGVNNQPQHF. In DNA, the CDR3 is TGCGCCAGCAGTGACCAAGGGGGAGGTGTTAACAATCAGCCCCAGCATTTT. The chain carries TRBV10-2 and TRBJ1-5, with TRBD1 as a possible D gene (6 bases). The CDR3 extends over 17 amino acids. CDR1 WSHSY and CDR2 SAAADI come from the germline V gene. Trimming left V 3 bases short and J 3 bases short, with 18 bases between.

The J gene is TRBJ2-7, the V gene TRBV5-4; D is possibly TRBD2 (5 bases). The germline CDR1 and CDR2 sequences are SGHNT and YYREEE (reference sequence). This CDR3 is 13 amino acids long. Trimming removed 4 bases at V and 3 bases at J, with 11 bases between. In DNA form, the CDR3 reads TGTGCCAGCAGCGCGCAGAGGGACTACGAGCAGTACTTC. Protein: CASSAQRDYEQYF.

The gene calls are TRBV5-4 and TRBJ2-5, with 8 positions matching TRBD2. The CDR3 has 16 residues. Germline V CDR1 and CDR2: SGHNT, YYREEE (reference sequence). V lost 4 bases and J lost 2; bases outside the gene matches: 10. DNA for the CDR3: TGTGCCAGCAGCCCCCGGGGGGGCCCTATACAAGAGACCCAGTACTTC. This encodes CASSPRGGPIQETQYF.

The rearrangement uses TRBV27 and TRBJ1-1, with 7 bases lining up with TRBD1. Per the germline V gene, CDR1 is MNHEY and CDR2 is SMNVEV (reference sequence). CDR3 length equals 14 residues. V lost 5 bases and J lost 6; bases outside the gene matches: 9. CDR3 coding DNA: TGTGCCAGCAGTCAAGGACAGGTTATGGCTGAAGCTTTCTTT. Its translation is CASSQGQVMAEAFF.

This clone has a single count. This chain uses TRBV9 with TRBJ1-2; D not resolved. This CDR3 spans 13 amino acids. The V gene lost 0 bases and the J gene lost 6 bases, with 9 bases spanning the gap. Per the germline V gene, CDR1 is SGDLS and CDR2 is YYNGEE. The CDR3 spells CASSVGEADGYTF. CDR3 DNA: TGTGCCAGCAGCGTAGGGGAAGCCGATGGCTACACCTTC.

The J gene is TRBJ1-1, the V gene TRBV20-1; D not certain. The ends were cut back, 5 bases at V and 0 bases at J, with 4 bases in the middle. Germline assignment: CDR1 DFQATT and CDR2 SNEGSKA (reference sequence). This CDR3 contains 11 residues. This chain's CDR3 is CSASMNTEAFF. The CDR3 DNA reads as TGCAGTGCTTCAATGAACACTGAAGCTTTCTTT.

The rearrangement uses TRBV13 and TRBJ1-5, with D tentatively TRBD1 (6 bases). Germline CDR1 reads PRHDT; CDR2 reads FYEKMQ (reference sequence). The CDR3 covers 16 residues. V shed 0 bases and J shed 3 bases, with 12 bases lying between them. CDR3 region: CASSLGGGGLNQPQHF. The CDR3 DNA follows: TGTGCCAGCAGCTTAGGAGGAGGGGGGCTCAATCAGCCCCAGCATTTT.

J is TRBJ2-7 and V is TRBV7-9; no definite D call. V was clipped by 2 bases and J by 5 bases, with 7 bases between them. The germline gives CDR1 SEHNR, CDR2 FQNEAQ (reference sequence). The CDR3 covers 12 residues. The CDR3 bases are TGTGCCAGCAGCTTAAACGACCACGAGCAGTACTTC. Its protein is CASSLNDHEQYF.

This sequence joins TRBV7-9 and TRBJ1-2; perhaps TRBD1 as D (5 bases). Per the germline V gene, CDR1 is SEHNR and CDR2 is FQNEAQ (reference sequence). V lost 2 bases and J lost 3, with 16 bases in between. This CDR3 is 16 amino acids long. Here the CDR3 reads CASSLLNPGFDYGYTF. CDR3 coding DNA: TGTGCCAGCAGCTTATTAAACCCAGGGTTTGACTATGGCTACACCTTC.

The chain uses TRBV14 and TRBJ2-3; D could derive from TRBD1 or TRBD2 (5 bases each). CDR3 length: 15 amino acids. The V and J ends lost 4 bases and 2 bases respectively, with 13 bases between them. Germline V CDR1 and CDR2: SGHDN, FVKESK. The CDR3 DNA is TGTGCCAGCAGCCTCCGGGACCCTAACACAGATACGCAGTATTTT. As protein: CASSLRDPNTDTQYF.

The genes are TRBV9 and TRBJ1-1; D possibly corresponds to TRBD1 (5 bases). Between the trimmed V and J ends, which lost 0 bases and 5 bases, there was a span of 11 bases. CDR1 is SGDLS, CDR2 YYNGEE, per germline. CDR3 length equals 14 residues. The CDR3 sequence is CASSVGRGGTEAFF. CDR3 coding DNA: TGTGCCAGCAGCGTAGGAAGGGGCGGGACTGAAGCTTTCTTT.

The V and J genes are TRBV14 and TRBJ1-2, with a weak D call TRBD1 (5 bases). Trimming stripped 5 bases from V and 6 bases from J, with 13 bases between. The CDR3 sequence is 13 residues long. CDR1 and CDR2 (germline): SGHDN, FVKESK. CDR3 nucleotides: TGTGCCAGCAGCAACGCAGTAGGGGATGGCTACACCTTC. As protein: CASSNAVGDGYTF. The entire variable domain, with the rest obtained from reference TRBV14 and TRBJ1-2, is as follows: EAGVTQFPSHSVIEKGQTVTLRCDPISGHDNLYWYRRVMGKEIKFLLHFVKESKQDESGMPNNRFLAERTGGTYSTLKVQPAELEDSGVYFCASSNAVGDGYTFGSGTRLTVV.

The chain recombines TRBV9 with TRBJ2-3; D not certain. V was trimmed by 0 bases and J by 2 bases, leaving 13 bases between them. The CDR3 runs 16 residues. Germline values: CDR1 SGDLS, CDR2 YYNGEE. In DNA, the CDR3 is TGTGCCAGCAGCGTAGCTGGGATAGCCCTCACAGATACGCAGTATTTT. Residues: CASSVAGIALTDTQYF.

This chain uses TRBV10-3 with TRBJ1-1, with unresolved D. The CDR3 has 13 amino acids. The germline V and J ends were trimmed by 7 bases and 0 bases, with 9 bases remaining between them. Looked up from germline, CDR1 is ENHRY and CDR2 is SYGVKD. The CDR3 here is CAITKGLNTEAFF. CDR3 sequence (DNA): TGTGCCATCACAAAGGGCTTGAACACTGAAGCTTTCTTT.

The chain has TRBV6-5 and TRBJ1-3, with 7 positions matching TRBD1. CDR3 length: 13 amino acids. Germline CDR1 reads MNHEY; CDR2 reads SVGAGI. Losses at the gene ends were 4 bases for V and 9 bases for J; bases not matched to a gene: 6. The CDR3 spells CASSFTGESTIYF. The CDR3 DNA reads TGTGCCAGCAGTTTTACAGGGGAGTCCACCATATATTTT.

This chain uses TRBV20-1 with TRBJ2-7; tentative D call: TRBD2 (6 bases). Trimming removed 0 bases from V and 7 bases from J, with 7 bases in between. CDR1 and CDR2 from the germline V gene are DFQATT and SNEGSKA (reference sequence). This CDR3 has 11 residues. For the CDR3, the DNA is TGCAGTGCTAGAGACCGGGGGGAGCAGTACTTC. The encoded protein is CSARDRGEQYF.

V gene TRBV7-2 combines with J gene TRBJ1-1; possibly TRBD1 for D (5 bases). The germline V gene encodes CDR1 SGHTA and CDR2 FQGNSA. Between the trimmed V and J ends, which lost 1 base and 7 bases, there was a span of 13 bases. The CDR3 spans 14 residues. CDR3 in DNA: TGTGCCAGCAGCTTAGGGGGGGACTCCAATGAAGCTTTCTTT. This sequence encodes CASSLGGDSNEAFF.

V gene TRBV7-2 combines with J gene TRBJ2-7; the match to TRBD1 covers 7 bases. CDR3 length equals 15 residues. The germline CDR1 and CDR2 sequences are SGHTA and FQGNSA. After removal of 2 bases from V and 2 bases from J, the junction contained 6 bases not matched to a gene. The CDR3 loop reads CASSLMGQRPYEQYF. In DNA form, the CDR3 reads TGTGCCAGCAGCTTAATGGGACAGCGACCCTACGAGCAGTACTTC.

The gene calls are TRBV7-3 and TRBJ2-3; D not certain. Germline loops: CDR1 SGHTA, CDR2 FQGTGA. CDR3 length equals 12 residues. Between the trimmed V and J ends, which lost 6 bases and 8 bases, there was a span of 12 bases. CDR3 sequence reads: CASSQGGGTQYF. The DNA of the CDR3 is TGTGCCAGCAGTCAAGGTGGCGGTACGCAGTATTTT.

This chain uses TRBV2 with TRBJ2-1; D perhaps matches TRBD2 (6 bases). The CDR3 consists of 14 residues. The germline CDR1 and CDR2 sequences are SNHLY and FYNNEI. V lost 4 bases to trimming and J lost 4 bases, with 11 bases between them. The CDR3: CASSVSGVYNEQFF. In nucleotides, the CDR3 is TGTGCCAGCAGTGTTTCGGGGGTTTACAATGAGCAGTTCTTC.

This clone appeared a few times. This CDR3 is CASSGEGAEGYTF. CDR3 bases: TGTGCCAGCAGTGGGGAGGGGGCAGAAGGCTACACCTTC. The chain recombines TRBV6-1 with TRBJ1-2, with 7 positions matching TRBD1. The CDR3 runs to 13 residues. Germline V gene lookup returns CDR1 MNHNS and CDR2 SASEGT. The J segment lost 8 bases and the V segment lost 4 bases, leaving 7 bases of the junction unmatched.

This clone was counted between two and nine times. The chain couples TRBV7-9 to TRBJ1-1; D remains ambiguous. The CDR3 sequence is 13 residues long. Trimming shortened V by 1 base and J by 6 bases, and 9 bases separated the two germline ends. Germline-derived CDR1 and CDR2 are SEHNR and FQNEAQ (reference sequence). This chain's CDR3 is CASSLVPEAEAFF. Written as DNA, the CDR3 is TGTGCCAGCAGCTTAGTACCCGAGGCTGAAGCTTTCTTT.

This clone was picked up a small number of times. The chain couples TRBV4-1 to TRBJ1-1; D unresolved. The length of the CDR3 is 14 residues. CDR1 MGHRA and CDR2 YSYEKL come from the germline V gene. With 0 bases removed from V and 1 base from J, the gap between germline ends came to 6 bases. The CDR3 is CASSQDLPNTEAFF. The CDR3 nucleotides are TGCGCCAGCAGCCAAGATTTACCGAACACTGAAGCTTTCTTT.

CDR3 protein: CASSYANGGLETQYF. DNA for the CDR3: TGTGCCAGCAGTTACGCGAACGGGGGGCTCGAGACCCAGTACTTC. The genes are TRBV6-5 and TRBJ2-5, with D maybe TRBD2 (7 bases). The CDR3 length is 15 residues. V shed 2 bases and J shed 5 bases, with 15 bases lying between them. Germline loops: CDR1 MNHEY, CDR2 SVGAGI.